This T cell receptor (beta chain) was documented in a study of shared clonotypes between healthy human individuals. V was trimmed by 6 bases and J by 3 bases, leaving 18 bases between them. Germline V gives CDR1 MDHEN, CDR2 SYDVKM. The CDR3 has 16 amino acids. Whole-study findings and limits: A few donors showed sharing of approximately 5% of naive CD4 clonotypes.

The table came from immunoSEQ multiplex PCR; TCRdb's copy has only in-frame clones and leaves some out. The table has about 2.4 million clones, more than 90% seen once; the top ten hold under 0.15%. Note on this clone: The antigen is unknown.

The sequence derives from a man aged 18 to 30 in good health. V gene TRBV28 combines with J gene TRBJ1-5; no clear D gene. Sequenced input: naive CD4+ T cells sorted from blood. The subset was: CD45RA+ positively selected. The CDR3 DNA follows: TGTGCCAGCAGCTTAGGGATCGGACGGTTCAATCAGCCCCAGCATTTT. As protein: CASSLGIGRFNQPQHF.